This entry concerns a single TCR beta chain. Its antigen is currently unknown. Germline CDR1 SGHTA, CDR2 FQGNSA. CDR3 length equals 18 residues. V was pared by 0 bases and J by 0 bases, with 12 bases between. This sample stems from a study of T cell responses to AZD1222 COVID-19 vaccine. Here immunoSEQ multiplex PCR was the method, and the copy in TCRdb shows in-frame clones only, minus some. This sample has approximately 140,000 clones, with over 90% found just once. Overall study findings and caveats: Sampled repertoires all dated from after the peak T cell response. Spike was spanned by vaccine-associated CD4 TCRs, with dominance at 160-218 and 743-854. With two AZD1222 doses given, Spike-specific TCR breadth and depth both rose. Reports say nearly half of spike-specific TCRs go after unmutated variant regions.

This chain links TRBV7-2 with TRBJ1-6; D perhaps matches TRBD1 (5 bases). This specimen consisted of peripheral blood, obtained on day 0 of AZD1222 vaccination. This receptor was identified in an adult in good health. CDR3 coding DNA: TGTGCCAGCAGCTTAGCGCAGGGTATTAGCTCCTATAATTCACCCCTCCACTTT. Protein product: CASSLAQGISSYNSPLHF.